This T cell receptor (beta chain) was recorded in a study of breast tumors, draining lymph nodes, adjacent tissues. Samples came from axillary lymph nodes draining the breast cancer. Germline CDR1 and CDR2: MNHNY and SVGAGI (reference sequence). This CDR3 comprises 14 residues. With regard to this clonotype: The junction departs from the called germline gene at one end, perhaps through a read error.

A single record per CDR3 protein comes from TCRdb applying MiXCR to the multiplex PCR reads. Of 150,000 to 200,000 distinct CDR3 sequences listed, 30% to 40% are singletons. Sequenced sample: axillary lymph node tissue. The sequence was collected from a female donor with breast cancer. Some clones in this sample may be carry-over from other donors' samples. The chain carries TRBV6-6 and TRBJ2-5; 11 bases agree with TRBD1. CDR3 sequence (DNA): TGTGCCTGCACACTGGACAGGGGGCATGAGACCCAGCACTTC. Protein: CACTLDRGHETQHF.